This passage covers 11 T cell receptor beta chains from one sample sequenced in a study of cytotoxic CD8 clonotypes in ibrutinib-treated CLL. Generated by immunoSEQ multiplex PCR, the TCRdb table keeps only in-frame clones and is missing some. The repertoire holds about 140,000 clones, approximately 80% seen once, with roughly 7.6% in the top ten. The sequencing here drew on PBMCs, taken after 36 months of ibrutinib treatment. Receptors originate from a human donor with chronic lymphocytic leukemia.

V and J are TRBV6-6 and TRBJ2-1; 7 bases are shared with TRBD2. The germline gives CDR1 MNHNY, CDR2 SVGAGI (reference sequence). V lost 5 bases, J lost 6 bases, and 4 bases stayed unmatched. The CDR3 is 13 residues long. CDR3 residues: CASSGLVFNEQFF. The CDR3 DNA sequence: TGTGCCAGCAGTGGACTAGTTTTCAATGAGCAGTTCTTC.

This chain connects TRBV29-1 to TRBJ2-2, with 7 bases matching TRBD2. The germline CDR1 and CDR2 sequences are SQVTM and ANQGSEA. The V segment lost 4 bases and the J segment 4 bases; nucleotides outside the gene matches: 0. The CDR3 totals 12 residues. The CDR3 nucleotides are TGCAGCGTTGCGGGGGGCACCGGGGAGCTGTTTTTT. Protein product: CSVAGGTGELFF.

CDR3: CASSGGQGFGNTIYF. For the CDR3, the DNA is TGCGCCAGCAGCGGAGGACAGGGGTTTGGAAACACCATATATTTT. The V gene is TRBV5-1, the J gene TRBJ1-3; 9 bases map to TRBD1. Germline trimming cut 4 bases from V and 3 bases from J; bases unmatched to any gene: 5. Germline V gene data show CDR1 as SGHRS and CDR2 as YFSETQ. This CDR3 comprises 15 residues.

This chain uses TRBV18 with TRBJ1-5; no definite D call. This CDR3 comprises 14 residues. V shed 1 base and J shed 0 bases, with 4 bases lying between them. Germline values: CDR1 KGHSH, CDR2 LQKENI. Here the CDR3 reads CASSPLDSNQPQHF. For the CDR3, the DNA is TGTGCCAGCTCACCACTGGATAGCAATCAGCCCCAGCATTTT.

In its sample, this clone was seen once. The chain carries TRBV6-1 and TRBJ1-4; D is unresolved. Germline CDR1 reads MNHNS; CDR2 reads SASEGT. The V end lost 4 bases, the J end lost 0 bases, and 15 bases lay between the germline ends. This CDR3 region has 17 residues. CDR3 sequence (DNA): TGTGCCAGCAGTGTCGGACGGAGAAGTGCAACTAATGAAAAACTGTTTTTT. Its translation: CASSVGRRSATNEKLFF.

CDR3 region: CASSPGDGEAGDPDEQYF. CDR3 sequence (DNA): TGTGCCAGCAGCCCGGGGGACGGAGAAGCGGGAGACCCAGACGAGCAGTACTTC. The chain carries TRBV27 and TRBJ2-7; TRBD2 aligns across 8 bases. CDR1 MNHEY and CDR2 SMNVEV come from the germline V gene (reference sequence). The length of the CDR3 is 18 residues. Germline trimming cut 6 bases from V and 5 bases from J; bases unmatched to any gene: 21.

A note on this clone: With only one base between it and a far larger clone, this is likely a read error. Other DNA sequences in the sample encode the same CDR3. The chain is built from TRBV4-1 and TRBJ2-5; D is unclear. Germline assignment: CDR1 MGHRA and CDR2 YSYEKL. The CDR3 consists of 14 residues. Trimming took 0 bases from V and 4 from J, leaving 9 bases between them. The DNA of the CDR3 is TGCGCCAGCAGCCAAGATTACGTGGGAGAGACCCAGTACTTC. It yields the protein CASSQDYVGETQYF.

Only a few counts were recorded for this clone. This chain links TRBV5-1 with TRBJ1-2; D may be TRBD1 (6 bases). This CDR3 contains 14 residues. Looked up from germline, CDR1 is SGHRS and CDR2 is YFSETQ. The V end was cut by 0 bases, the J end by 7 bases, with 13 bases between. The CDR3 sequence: CASSLDQGSGGYTF. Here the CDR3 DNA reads TGCGCCAGCAGCTTGGACCAGGGGTCTGGTGGCTACACCTTC.

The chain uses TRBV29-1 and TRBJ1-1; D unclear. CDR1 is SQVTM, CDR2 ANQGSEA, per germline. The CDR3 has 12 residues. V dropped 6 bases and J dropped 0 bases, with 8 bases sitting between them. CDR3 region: CSVRVMNTEAFF. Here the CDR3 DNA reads TGCAGCGTCCGCGTCATGAACACTGAAGCTTTCTTT. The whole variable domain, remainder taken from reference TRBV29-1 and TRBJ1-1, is SAVISQKPSRDICQRGTSLTIQCQVDSQVTMMFWYRQQPGQSLTLIATANQGSEATYESGFVIDKFPISRPNLTFSTLTVSNMSPEDSSIYLCSVRVMNTEAFFGQGTRLTVV.

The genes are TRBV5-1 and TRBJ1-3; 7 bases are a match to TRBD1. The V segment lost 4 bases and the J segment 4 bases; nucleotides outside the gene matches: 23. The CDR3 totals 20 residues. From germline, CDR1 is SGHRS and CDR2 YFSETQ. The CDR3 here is CASSVRTGPSLYNPGNTIYF. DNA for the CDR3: TGCGCCAGCAGCGTACGGACAGGACCCTCTCTCTACAACCCAGGAAACACCATATATTTT.

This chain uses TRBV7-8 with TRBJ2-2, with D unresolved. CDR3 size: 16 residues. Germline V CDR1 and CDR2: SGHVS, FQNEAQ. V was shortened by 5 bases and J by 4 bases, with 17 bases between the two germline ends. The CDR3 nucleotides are TGTGCCAGCAGCCAATCACCCTCCTCCGGCACCGGGGAGCTGTTTTTT. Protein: CASSQSPSSGTGELFF.